This is a list of T cell receptor beta chains from one sample in a study of T cell changes during pregnancy in multiple sclerosis. Data came from immunoSEQ multiplex PCR; TCRdb stores just in-frame clones and leaves some out. The sample carries tens of thousands of clones, roughly nine tenths recorded once. The sample was CD4+ T cells from peripheral blood mononuclear cells, taken in the third trimester of pregnancy. All receptors come from a female donor in good health, enrolled as a control in a pregnancy study. Both conserved end residues are part of each CDR3.

cdr3_aa v_call
CSAQGAGREKLFF TRBV29-1
CASSQVQGQGYASEKLFF TRBV4-2
CASSETGNTEAFF TRBV10-2
CASSPLLGGNEQFF TRBV9
CASSYAFGGSGNTIYF TRBV5-8
CASSISFRGELFF TRBV19
CASSLGTSGANEQFF TRBV7-8
CASSQVATGGGEKLFF TRBV14
CATSKRGGSTDTQYF TRBV2
CASSTTSGTGNEQFF TRBV19
CASSSSSGASYNEQFF TRBV11-2
CASSYAQGNLLFF TRBV5-1
CSVVTERGPTDTQYF TRBV29-1
CASQGGRKLFF TRBV5-3
CASSIDSWSYGYTF TRBV19
CASSRGGARGNQPQHF TRBV5-1
CASSLFKNYGYTF TRBV27
CASSRQGVRSPLHF TRBV6-5
CASSKVGPSGANVLTF TRBV9
CATSRGYGGATETQYF TRBV15
CASSGGLTSTDTQYF TRBV7-2
CASSQDEGLAGSSYEQYF TRBV4-1
CASSYLSAGDYNEQFF TRBV12-1
CATNGPFANEQFF TRBV15
CASSGDRGEETQYF TRBV2
CASSQDFPGGSSYEQYF TRBV4-3
CASSPNQGAEAFF TRBV7-3
CASSPRQGRGYTF TRBV5-5
CASSLTPAGGIDEQFF TRBV7-3